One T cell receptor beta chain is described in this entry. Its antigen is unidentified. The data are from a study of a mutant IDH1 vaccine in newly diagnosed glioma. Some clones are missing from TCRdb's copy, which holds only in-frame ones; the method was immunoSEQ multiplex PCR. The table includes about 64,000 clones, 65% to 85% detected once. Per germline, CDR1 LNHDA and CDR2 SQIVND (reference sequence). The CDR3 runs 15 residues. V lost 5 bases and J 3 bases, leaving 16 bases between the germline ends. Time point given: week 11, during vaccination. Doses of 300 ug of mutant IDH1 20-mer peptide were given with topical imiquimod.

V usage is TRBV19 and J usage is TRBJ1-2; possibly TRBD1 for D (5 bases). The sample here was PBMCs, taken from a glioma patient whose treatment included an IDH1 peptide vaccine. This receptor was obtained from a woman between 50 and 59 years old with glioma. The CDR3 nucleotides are TGTGCCAGTAGTTCCCCCCGGGGCGTGGACTATGGCTACACCTTC. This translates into CASSSPRGVDYGYTF.